This T cell receptor beta chain stems from a study of blood T cell repertoires in COVID-19. Study background: The study drew acute and convalescent COVID-19 samples from the United States, Italy and Spain. T cells, B-cell-depleted T cells, or PBMCs supplied cDNA or gDNA.

This clone has more than one count but fewer than ten. Authors' methods: Reference gene primer amplification in the assay estimated nucleated cell counts. Here immunoSEQ multiplex PCR was the method, and the copy in TCRdb shows in-frame clones only, minus some. V and J calls and clone size are those listed in that table; D and trimming were worked out from the DNA. The table lists about 62,000 clones, around 90% of them singletons, with 0.9% to 1.2% in the top ten. The CDR3 loop spans 12 amino acids. Germline values: CDR1 MDHEN, CDR2 SYDVKM. V lost 2 bases and J 6 bases, leaving 6 bases between the germline ends.

This sequence was found in a man in his 70s with acute or convalescent COVID-19. Sample: peripheral blood. This sequence joins TRBV28 and TRBJ2-3, with D possibly matching TRBD2 (5 bases). In nucleotides, the CDR3 is TGTGCCAGCAGTTTAAGGAGGGATACGCAGTATTTT. Its translation: CASSLRRDTQYF.